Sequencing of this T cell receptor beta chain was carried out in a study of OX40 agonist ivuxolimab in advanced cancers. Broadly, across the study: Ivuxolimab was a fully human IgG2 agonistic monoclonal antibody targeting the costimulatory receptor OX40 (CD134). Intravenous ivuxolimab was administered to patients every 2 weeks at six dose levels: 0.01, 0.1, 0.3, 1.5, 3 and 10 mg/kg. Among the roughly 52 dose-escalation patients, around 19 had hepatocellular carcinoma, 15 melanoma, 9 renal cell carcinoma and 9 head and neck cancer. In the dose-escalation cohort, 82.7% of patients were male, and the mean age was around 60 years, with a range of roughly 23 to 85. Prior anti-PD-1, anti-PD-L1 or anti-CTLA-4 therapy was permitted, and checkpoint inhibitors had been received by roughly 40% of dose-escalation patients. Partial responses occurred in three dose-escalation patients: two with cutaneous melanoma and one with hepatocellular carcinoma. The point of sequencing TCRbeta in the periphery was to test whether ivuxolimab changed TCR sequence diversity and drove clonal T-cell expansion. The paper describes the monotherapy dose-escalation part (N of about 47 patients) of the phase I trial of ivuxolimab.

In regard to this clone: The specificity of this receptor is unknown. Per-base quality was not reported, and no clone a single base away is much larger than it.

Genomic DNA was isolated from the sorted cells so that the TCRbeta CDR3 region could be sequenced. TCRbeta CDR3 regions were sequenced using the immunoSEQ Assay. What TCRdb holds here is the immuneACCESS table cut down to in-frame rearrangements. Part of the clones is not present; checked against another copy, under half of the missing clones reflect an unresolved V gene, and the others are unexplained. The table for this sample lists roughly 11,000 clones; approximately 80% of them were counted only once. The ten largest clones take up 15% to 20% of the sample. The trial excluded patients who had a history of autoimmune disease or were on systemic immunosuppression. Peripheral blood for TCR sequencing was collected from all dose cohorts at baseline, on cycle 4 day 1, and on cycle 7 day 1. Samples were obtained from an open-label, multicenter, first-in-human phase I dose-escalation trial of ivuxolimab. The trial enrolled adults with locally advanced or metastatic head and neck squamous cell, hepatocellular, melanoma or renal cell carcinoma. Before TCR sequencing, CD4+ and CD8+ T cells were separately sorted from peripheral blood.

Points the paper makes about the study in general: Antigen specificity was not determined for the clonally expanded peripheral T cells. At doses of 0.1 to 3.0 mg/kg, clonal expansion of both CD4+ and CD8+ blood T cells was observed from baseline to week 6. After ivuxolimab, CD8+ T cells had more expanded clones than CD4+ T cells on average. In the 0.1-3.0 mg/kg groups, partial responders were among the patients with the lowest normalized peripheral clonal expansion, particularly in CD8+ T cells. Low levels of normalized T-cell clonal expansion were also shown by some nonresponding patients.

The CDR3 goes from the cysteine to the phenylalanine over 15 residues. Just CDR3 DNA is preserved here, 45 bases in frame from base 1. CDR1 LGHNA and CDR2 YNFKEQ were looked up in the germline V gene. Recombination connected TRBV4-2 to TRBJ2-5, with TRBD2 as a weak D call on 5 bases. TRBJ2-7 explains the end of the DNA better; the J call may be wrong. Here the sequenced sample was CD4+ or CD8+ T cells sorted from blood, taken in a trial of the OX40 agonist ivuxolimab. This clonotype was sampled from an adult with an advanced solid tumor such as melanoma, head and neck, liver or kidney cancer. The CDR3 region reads CASSQIPGSLYEQYF. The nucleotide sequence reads TGTGCCAGCAGCCAAATTCCGGGGTCCCTCTACGAGCAGTACTTC.